This T cell receptor (beta chain) was sequenced during a study of blood T cell repertoires in COVID-19. Study details: COVID-19 samples collected from the United States, Italy and Spain covered acute and convalescent phases. T cells, B-cell-depleted T cells, or PBMCs supplied cDNA or gDNA.

This CDR3 has 14 amino acids. CDR1 SGHRS and CDR2 YFSETQ come from the germline V gene. With 4 bases removed from V and 4 bases from J, the gap between germline ends came to 11 bases. In the original processing: Estimated nucleated cell counts came from reference gene primer amplification. Data came from immunoSEQ multiplex PCR; TCRdb stores just in-frame clones and leaves some out. The DNA gave D and trimming, while V, J and clone size come from that table. The sample contains about 150,000 clones, about four fifths of which appear only once. V usage is TRBV5-1 and J usage is TRBJ1-4, with TRBD1 as a possible D gene (5 bases). Sequencing was done on a sample of peripheral blood. This TCR came from a woman aged 55-75 years with acute or convalescent COVID-19. The CDR3 here is CASSATGINEKLFF. The CDR3 DNA reads TGCGCCAGCAGCGCCACAGGAATTAATGAAAAACTGTTTTTT.